These 4 T cell receptor beta chains were sequenced from one sample in a study of blood T cell repertoires in COVID-19. The data were produced by immunoSEQ multiplex PCR, yet TCRdb's version contains in-frame clones alone and is incomplete. Of roughly 360,000 clones in the sample, about 89% were seen once. Input material: PBMCs or T cells enriched from blood (not recorded which). Receptor source: a man under 40 who had recovered from COVID-19.

The gene calls are TRBV19 and TRBJ2-2, with 8 nucleotides matching TRBD1. The V gene's germline CDR1 is LNHDA and CDR2 SQIVND (reference sequence). The CDR3 has 16 residues. V lost 5 bases and J lost 4; bases outside the gene matches: 9. This chain's CDR3 is CASSGVGQGFTGELFF. CDR3 bases: TGTGCCAGTAGTGGAGTCGGACAGGGTTTCACCGGGGAGCTGTTTTTT.

The gene calls are TRBV5-4 and TRBJ1-6, with TRBD1 matching 7 bases. Unmatched junction bases numbered 4, after V lost 0 bases and J lost 7 bases. The CDR3 totals 15 residues. The germline gives CDR1 SGHNT, CDR2 YYREEE (reference sequence). The CDR3, as DNA: TGTGCCAGCAGCTTGGAGACAGGGCGGAATTCACCCCTCCACTTT. It translates to CASSLETGRNSPLHF.

The CDR3 loop reads CASSYSGLAYEQYF. The CDR3 nucleotides read TGTGCCAGCAGTTACTCGGGACTGGCCTACGAGCAGTACTTC. The chain carries TRBV6-5 and TRBJ2-7; maybe TRBD2 (6 bases). CDR3 length equals 14 residues. Looked up from germline, CDR1 is MNHEY and CDR2 is SVGAGI. With 0 bases removed from V and 2 bases from J, the gap between germline ends came to 8 bases.

This chain connects TRBV10-1 to TRBJ2-7; D might be TRBD1 (5 bases). Per the germline V gene, CDR1 is WNHNN and CDR2 is SYGVQD (reference sequence). V was shortened by 2 bases and J by 0 bases, with 8 bases between the two germline ends. CDR3 length: 14 amino acids. The CDR3 reads CASSEQGYSYEQYF. The CDR3 DNA reads TGCGCCAGCAGTGAGCAGGGCTACTCCTACGAGCAGTACTTC.